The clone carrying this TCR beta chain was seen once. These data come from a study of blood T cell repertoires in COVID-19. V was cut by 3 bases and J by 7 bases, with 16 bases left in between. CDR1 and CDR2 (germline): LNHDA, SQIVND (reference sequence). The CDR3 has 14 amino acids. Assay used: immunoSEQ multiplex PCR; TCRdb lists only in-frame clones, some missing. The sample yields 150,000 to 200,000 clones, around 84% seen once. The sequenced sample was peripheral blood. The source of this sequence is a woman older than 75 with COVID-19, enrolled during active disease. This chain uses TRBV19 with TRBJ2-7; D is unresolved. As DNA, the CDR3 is TGTGCCAGTAGTATCGGAGACTGGAGTGTAGAGCAGTACTTC. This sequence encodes CASSIGDWSVEQYF.